The clone carrying this TCR beta chain was found once. Only in-frame clones appear in the TCRdb table, and some are missing; sequencing was by immunoSEQ multiplex PCR. In the table there are roughly 230,000 clones, approximately 86% of which are singletons. The data belong to a study of blood T cell repertoires in COVID-19. CDR1 SGHRS and CDR2 YFSETQ come from the germline V gene. The CDR3 spans 14 residues. The V end lost 2 bases, the J end lost 4 bases, and 9 bases lay between the germline ends. Sequenced sample: peripheral blood. The TCR originated in a human donor in a cohort sampled during active COVID-19. V and J are TRBV5-1 and TRBJ2-2; the D is unclear. In DNA form, the CDR3 reads TGCGCCAGCAGCTTAGTCAGAAGCACCGGGGAGCTGTTTTTT. Protein product: CASSLVRSTGELFF.